This T cell receptor (beta chain) was sequenced during a study of shared clonotypes between healthy human individuals. V shed 8 bases, J shed 7 bases, and the junction held 21 bases outside the gene matches. The germline V gene has CDR1 SNHLY and CDR2 FYNNEI. The CDR3 has 18 amino acids. A few counts support this clone. There were only Caucasian adults among the donors, and all lived in Nashville, Tennessee. For each subset, genomic DNA was distributed in equal portions over several immunoSEQ plates. Each PCR replicate from the sorted subsets contained about 200 ng DNA, which is about 30,000 T cell genomes. Original handling: Because ImmunoSEQ provided only junction sequences with no quality scores, the filtering differed. Data came from immunoSEQ multiplex PCR; TCRdb stores just in-frame clones and leaves some out. V and J calls and clone size are those listed in that table; D and trimming were worked out from the DNA. The repertoire holds 550,000 to 700,000 clones, with 60% to 75% as singletons.

The receptor comes from a woman aged 25 to 45 in good health. This chain links TRBV2 with TRBJ2-4, with 9 bases identical to TRBD2. The material sequenced was memory CD4+ T cells sorted from blood. Documented subset: CD45RA-negative fraction. CDR3 region: CASRSLRLAGGPGNIQYF. The CDR3 DNA reads as TGTGCCAGCCGATCCCTGCGGTTGGCGGGAGGGCCTGGTAACATTCAGTACTTC.